Detailed here is one TCR beta chain. Its target is unknown. Sequencing used immunoSEQ multiplex PCR; TCRdb keeps in-frame clones, though not all of them. The data show roughly 49,000 clones, 87% seen once. The data were taken from a study of T cell responses to AZD1222 COVID-19 vaccine. Study results and limitations: At 160-218 and 743-854, vaccine-associated CD4 TCRs were dominant, and they spanned spike.

Germline-derived CDR1 and CDR2 are LNHDA and SQIVND (reference sequence). The CDR3 runs to 13 residues. The germline V and J ends were trimmed by 6 bases and 10 bases, with 16 bases remaining between them. The rearrangement joins TRBV19 to TRBJ2-1; tentatively, D is TRBD1 (6 bases). The TCR comes from an adult who received the AZD1222 COVID-19 vaccine. Sequenced material: peripheral blood, taken 28 days after the second AZD1222 dose. This CDR3 is CASSRRQGWEQFF. The CDR3, as DNA: TGTGCCAGTAGCCGCCGCCAGGGGTGGGAGCAGTTCTTC.